Listed below are T cell receptor beta chains from one sample, sequenced in a study of cytomegalovirus exposure and HLA in healthy donors. Sequenced by immunoSEQ multiplex PCR; TCRdb stores in-frame clones only, minus some. The repertoire holds about 150,000 clones, with 55% to 85% as singletons. The sequencing sample was made of PBMCs. The receptors come from a middle-aged man in good health and CMV-seronegative. Each CDR3 is given with its conserved first and last residue. A D gene is named only where the DNA matches it firmly. For some rows the clone size is stated as once, few or many, or as a class when expanded; others skip it.

v_gene	j_gene	d_gene	abundance	CDR3nt	CDR3aa
TRBV9	TRBJ2-7	TRBD1	-	TGTGCCAGCAGCGTAGGTAGGACAGGGTGCGAGCAGTACTTC	CASSVGRTGCEQYF
TRBV27	TRBJ2-1	TRBD2	-	TGTGCCAGCAGCCTAGGGCTAGCGGGAGGGCTTGAGCAGTTCTTC	CASSLGLAGGLEQFF
TRBV6-5	TRBJ1-2	-	-	TGTGCCAGCAGTCGACGGGGGTTCGGTGACTATGGCTACACCTTC	CASSRRGFGDYGYTF
TRBV7-2	TRBJ2-5	TRBD2	-	TGTGCCAGCAGCTCAGTAGCGGGAGCCCAAGAGACCCAGTACTTC	CASSSVAGAQETQYF
TRBV5-1	TRBJ1-2	TRBD1	-	TGCGCCAGCAGCTTGGACCTGGACAGGAGTACCTATGGCTACACCTTC	CASSLDLDRSTYGYTF
TRBV4-3	TRBJ2-1	TRBD2	few	TGCGCCAGCAGCCATGGGGTGGGCAACAGACCTAGCGGGAGGGTTGACAATGAGCAGTTCTTC	CASSHGVGNRPSGRVDNEQFF
TRBV6-1	TRBJ1-5	-	-	TGTGCCAGCAGAGGCAGGGTCAATCAGCCCCAGCATTTT	CASRGRVNQPQHF
TRBV10-3	TRBJ2-7	-	once	TGTGCCATCAGTGATTCCCTAGGCTACGAGCAGTACTTC	CAISDSLGYEQYF
TRBV7-9	TRBJ1-2	TRBD1	-	TGTGCCAGCAGCCAAGGACAGGGTAACGGCTACACCTTC	CASSQGQGNGYTF
TRBV2	TRBJ1-1	TRBD1	-	TGTGCCAGCAGTACCGACAGGGGGGCGAACACTGAAGCTTTCTTT	CASSTDRGANTEAFF
TRBV9	TRBJ1-1	TRBD1	-	TGTGCCAGCAGCTTCAGGGGGGTGGAGGACACTGAAGCTTTCTTT	CASSFRGVEDTEAFF
TRBV7-9	TRBJ2-7	TRBD1	-	TGTGCCAGCAGCTTTGGGGGCCTCCGGGACAGGGCCTACGAGCAGTACTTC	CASSFGGLRDRAYEQYF
TRBV19	TRBJ1-5	TRBD1	-	TGTGCCAGTAGTATATCCCGACAGGGCTATAGCAATCAGCCCCAGCATTTT	CASSISRQGYSNQPQHF
TRBV13	TRBJ2-7	-	-	TGTGCCAGCAGCTTTGCCAGGGTCCCCTACGAGCAGTACTTC	CASSFARVPYEQYF
TRBV27	TRBJ1-1	-	-	TGTGCCAGCAGTTCGTACTACAGGGCCTTCCCAGGGGCTTTCTTT	CASSSYYRAFPGAFF
TRBV18	TRBJ2-7	TRBD2	-	TGTGCCAGCTCACCTAAGGAGAAGCGGGAGGCACCCTACGAGCAGTACTTC	CASSPKEKREAPYEQYF
TRBV7-2	TRBJ1-4	TRBD1	-	TGTGCCAGCAGCTTAGCACGATTGGGGACAGGGCTTGAAAAACTGTTTTTT	CASSLARLGTGLEKLFF
TRBV6-1	TRBJ2-1	-	-	TGTGCCAGCATTTTGACAGAATACAATGAGCAGTTCTTC	CASILTEYNEQFF
TRBV28	TRBJ2-1	-	few	TGTGCCAGCAGTCCGGTAGCGGACTCCTACAATGAGCAGTTCTTC	CASSPVADSYNEQFF
TRBV18	TRBJ2-7	-	-	TGTGCCAGCTCACCATCGGGGATCTCTTACGAGCAGTACTTC	CASSPSGISYEQYF
TRBV2	TRBJ2-1	TRBD1	-	TGTGCCAGCTCCAGGGGGCAAGGGAATGAGCAGTTCTTC	CASSRGQGNEQFF
TRBV27	TRBJ1-3	-	-	TGTGCCAGCAGTTTCGGGGGGCCCGGAAACACCATATATTTT	CASSFGGPGNTIYF
TRBV7-9	TRBJ2-4	-	-	TGTGCCAGCAGCCAAACAGAGTACCCACCAAACATTCAGTACTTC	CASSQTEYPPNIQYF
TRBV9	TRBJ2-3	-	-	TGTGCCAGCGGCTATGGCGGGCTTAGCACAGATACGCAGTATTTT	CASGYGGLSTDTQYF
TRBV7-9	TRBJ1-2	-	-	TGTGCCAGCAGCTTAGGTCTGCCAGGGCCAGATAATGGCTACACCTTC	CASSLGLPGPDNGYTF
TRBV9	TRBJ2-3	TRBD2	-	TGTGCCAGCAGCCCGAGGACTAGTTCGACAGATACGCAGTATTTT	CASSPRTSSTDTQYF
TRBV25-1	TRBJ1-2	-	-	TGTGCCAGCAGTGGTTCAGGTTGTGGCTACACCTTC	CASSGSGCGYTF
TRBV6-1	TRBJ2-1	TRBD1	-	TGTGCCAGCACCGGGACAGGGGGCTTCAATGAGCAGTTCTTC	CASTGTGGFNEQFF
TRBV10-3	TRBJ1-5	-	-	TGTGCCATCAGTGTGTCGTTAGAACAGCCCCAGCATTTT	CAISVSLEQPQHF
TRBV10-1	TRBJ2-7	TRBD1	-	TGCGCCAGCAGTGACGCAGGGGGCTGCGAGCAGTACTTC	CASSDAGGCEQYF
TRBV18	TRBJ2-5	-	once	TGTGCCAGCTCACGAGCCAGGGGAGAGACCCAGTACTTC	CASSRARGETQYF
TRBV11-3	TRBJ1-1	-	-	TGTGCCAGCAGCTTATCGACAGGCACTGAAGCTTTCTTT	CASSLSTGTEAFF
TRBV18	TRBJ2-7	TRBD2	-	TGTGCCAGCTCACCACGACGAGGACAACCCTTCACTAGCGGGAGGGCCGACGAGCAGTACTTC	CASSPRRGQPFTSGRADEQYF
TRBV6-5	TRBJ2-7	-	-	TGTGCCAGCAGTTATGGCGAGGGACTGTTATACGAGCAGTACTTC	CASSYGEGLLYEQYF
TRBV6-5	TRBJ1-5	TRBD1	-	TGTGCCAGCAGTCGGACAGGGGGTAGCCGTCAGCCCCAGCATTTT	CASSRTGGSRQPQHF
TRBV18	TRBJ1-2	-	-	TGTGCCAGCTCACTCTCCGCTGAGGGTCGAGGGTACACCTTC	CASSLSAEGRGYTF
TRBV7-8	TRBJ2-1	-	few	TGTGCCAGCAGCACCGTTCGGAGAAGCAATGAGCAGTTCTTC	CASSTVRRSNEQFF
TRBV9	TRBJ1-4	-	-	TGTGCCAGCAGCGTAGGCAGGTCTAATGAAAAACTGTTTTTT	CASSVGRSNEKLFF
TRBV4-3	TRBJ2-1	TRBD1	-	TGCGCCAGCCGACAGGGTACCGACAATGAGCAGTTCTTC	CASRQGTDNEQFF
TRBV6-5	TRBJ2-3	-	-	TGTGCCAGCAGTTTATACAGAACCCACACAGATACGCAGTATTTT	CASSLYRTHTDTQYF
TRBV6-6	TRBJ1-2	-	-	TGTGCCAGCAGTTACGACAGTAACTATGGCTACACCTTC	CASSYDSNYGYTF
TRBV7-2	TRBJ1-5	-	few	TGTGCCAGCAGCCCCGATCTATATAGCAATCAGCCCCAGCATTTT	CASSPDLYSNQPQHF
TRBV27	TRBJ1-5	TRBD1	-	TGTGCCAGCAGTCCCCGGACAGGGGGAAGCAATCAGCCCCAGCATTTT	CASSPRTGGSNQPQHF